This T cell receptor (beta chain) was identified during a study of regulatory T cells in long-lasting Graves disease. CDR3-region Arm-PCR and iRepertoire HTBI primers produced the TCR beta libraries. Each CDR3 protein gets one entry after TCRdb re-called the multiplex PCR reads with MiXCR. The sample shows a few hundred thousand distinct CDR3 sequences, 23% of them seen only once. Documented time point: persistent/refractory GD, antithyroid drugs over 5 years with positive TRAb. PBMCs provided the RNA from which the TCR library was made. Per the germline V gene, CDR1 is MNHEY and CDR2 is SMNVEV (reference sequence). CDR3 length: 17 amino acids. The J segment lost 4 bases and the V segment lost 2 bases, leaving 10 bases of the junction unmatched.

This specimen consisted of peripheral blood mononuclear cells (PBMCs), obtained when the disease was refractory, from a patient treated with antithyroid drugs. This chain connects TRBV27 to TRBJ1-1; 10 bases line up with TRBD1. The sequence was obtained from a female donor with Graves disease. The DNA for the CDR3 is TGTGCCAGCAGTTTAAGCAGGACAGGGGGAATTCTCACTGAAGCTTTCTTT. This translates into CASSLSRTGGILTEAFF.